Below are 12 T cell receptor beta chains sequenced from a single sample in a study of early T cells in non-severe SARS-CoV-2 infection (dated by TCRdb to the early 2020s). Libraries were made using 5' RACE. The instrument was a NextSeq 500. The public reads were reprocessed in TCRdb via fastp at Q25 and MiXCR, keeping in-frame beta chains. Rows matching on CDR3 protein sequence are summarized as one entry with the most common DNA and genes. The sample has about 60,000 distinct CDR3 sequences on record, around 12% of them singletons. The biggest ten clones account for under 4.5% of the sample. Sequenced input: whole blood. These receptors were collected from an adult who was a healthcare worker with PCR-confirmed SARS-CoV-2 infection or an uninfected control (not recorded which).

This clonotype was detected only a few times. The chain uses TRBV4-2 and TRBJ2-3, with TRBD2 identical over 8 bases. The CDR3 sequence is 18 residues long. The junction had 11 bases not matched to a gene; V was cut back by 1 base and J by 2 bases. Germline CDR1 and CDR2: LGHNA and YNFKEQ. Here the CDR3 reads CASSQGQRAGGNTDTQYF. In DNA, the CDR3 is TGTGCCAGCAGCCAAGGCCAGCGGGCGGGGGGCAACACAGATACGCAGTATTTT.

The table lists this clonotype with many counts. This chain connects TRBV20-1 to TRBJ2-7; 8 nucleotides agree with TRBD2. V shed 6 bases, J shed 4 bases, and the junction held 14 bases outside the gene matches. CDR3 length: 15 amino acids. CDR1 and CDR2 (germline): DFQATT, SNEGSKA (reference sequence). The CDR3 bases are TGCAGTGCCCCGAGTGCGGCGGGAGGAAATTACGAGCAGTACTTC. Its protein product is CSAPSAAGGNYEQYF.

The chain links TRBV20-1 to TRBJ1-6; D uncertain. V gave up 5 bases and J gave up 5 bases, with 16 bases separating them. There are 15 residues in the CDR3. The germline CDR1 and CDR2 sequences are DFQATT and SNEGSKA (reference sequence). In DNA, the CDR3 is TGCAGTGCTCAGGCCCGGGCAGCAGATAATTCACCCCTCCACTTT. Translated, it gives CSAQARAADNSPLHF.

This clonotype has a handful of counts. An end of the junction does not agree with germline; a read error may underlie this. This rearrangement joins TRBV28 to TRBJ2-3; possibly TRBD2 for D (5 bases). The germline CDR1 and CDR2 sequences are MDHEN and SYDVKM. The CDR3 runs 15 residues. CDR3 loop: CASSLFGGATDTQYF. DNA of the CDR3: TGTGCCAGCAGCTTATTTGGAGGAGCCACAGATACGCAGTATTTT.

This clonotype was counted only a few times. V and J are TRBV7-2 and TRBJ1-2; D is possibly TRBD1 (5 bases). V gave up 2 bases and J gave up 8 bases, with 18 bases separating them. Germline CDR1 SGHTA, CDR2 FQGNSA. The CDR3 is 15 amino acids. The chain's CDR3 is CASSLFSIGTDGYTF. DNA of the CDR3: TGTGCCAGCAGCTTATTTTCTATTGGGACGGACGGCTACACCTTC.

This clonotype was counted at least ten times. CDR3 amino acids: CASRGPNTGELFF. CDR3 DNA sequence: TGTGCCAGCAGGGGCCCGAACACCGGGGAGCTGTTTTTT. V and J are TRBV7-9 and TRBJ2-2; D is unclear. V was cut by 6 bases and J by 0 bases, with 5 bases left in between. CDR3 size: 13 residues. The germline gives CDR1 SEHNR, CDR2 FQNEAQ (reference sequence).

This clonotype has ten or more counts. CDR3 sequence reads: CASSQLNEQFF. The CDR3 DNA sequence: TGTGCCAGCAGCCAGCTAAATGAGCAGTTCTTC. V usage is TRBV3-1 and J usage is TRBJ2-1; the D is unclear. The CDR3 runs to 11 residues. Germline V gene data show CDR1 as LGHDT and CDR2 as YNNKEL (reference sequence). Trimming took 3 bases from V and 7 from J, leaving 4 bases between them.

The V and J genes are TRBV7-3 and TRBJ2-5; 7 nucleotides match TRBD1. From germline, CDR1 is SGHTA and CDR2 FQGTGA. Unmatched junction bases numbered 2, after V lost 2 bases and J lost 5 bases. This CDR3 is built from 13 residues. CDR3 nucleotide sequence: TGTGCCAGCAGCTTAGGGACAGCCGAGACCCAGTACTTC. Translated: CASSLGTAETQYF.

This clonotype has just a few counts. The J gene is TRBJ1-3, the V gene TRBV7-2; TRBD1 is a possible D gene (5 bases). Germline loops: CDR1 SGHTA, CDR2 FQGNSA. This CDR3 spans 15 amino acids. V lost 5 bases and J lost 0, with 11 bases in between. The CDR3 region is CASSQRGTSGNTIYF. CDR3 nucleotide sequence: TGTGCCAGCAGCCAAAGGGGCACCTCTGGAAACACCATATATTTT.

In this sample, this clonotype turned up many times. This chain uses TRBV11-2 with TRBJ2-5; D ambiguous. The CDR3 length is 14 residues. The germline V gene encodes CDR1 SGHAT and CDR2 FQNNGV. V was pared by 4 bases and J by 1 base, with 10 bases between. The CDR3: CASSWRRTQETQYF. CDR3 sequence (DNA): TGTGCCAGCAGCTGGAGACGGACCCAAGAGACCCAGTACTTC.

The V gene is TRBV3-1, the J gene TRBJ1-4, with D possibly being TRBD1 (5 bases). The germline V gene encodes CDR1 LGHDT and CDR2 YNNKEL (reference sequence). V lost 3 bases and J lost 6, with 11 bases in between. This CDR3 comprises 14 residues. The CDR3 coding sequence is TGTGCCAGCAGCCACAGGGATGTTTATGAAAAACTGTTTTTT. Protein product: CASSHRDVYEKLFF.

The chain couples TRBV7-9 to TRBJ2-2; D perhaps matches TRBD1 (6 bases). This CDR3 contains 16 residues. V was pared by 6 bases and J by 0 bases, with 14 bases between. The germline gives CDR1 SEHNR, CDR2 FQNEAQ (reference sequence). The CDR3 region is CASSREGQSNTGELFF. The CDR3 DNA reads as TGTGCCAGCAGTAGAGAAGGACAGTCGAACACCGGGGAGCTGTTTTTT.